This T cell receptor beta chain was recorded in a study of radiation and T cells in renal cell carcinoma. Clones were sequenced by immunoSEQ multiplex PCR, and TCRdb holds only the in-frame ones, with some missing. Of around 140,000 clones listed, about 87% are singletons. Study-level results: In blood, top tumor clones expanded by 2 weeks, shrinking by 4.

This clone was seen once. Its specificity is not known. The CDR3 covers 13 residues. Germline CDR1 MNHNS, CDR2 SASEGT. V was shortened by 5 bases and J by 0 bases, with 8 bases between the two germline ends. Indicated time point: baseline pretreatment blood. Documented treatment: 15 Gy SBRT to primary tumor, nephrectomy 4 weeks later. Radiation-treated patients gave blood at baseline, week 2 and week 4. The tumor was a clear cell renal cell carcinoma. Here the sequenced sample was blood, taken from a patient whose treatment included radiotherapy and nephrectomy. The sequence was collected from a woman aged 70-85 years with renal cell carcinoma. The chain recombines TRBV6-1 with TRBJ2-7; a possible D gene is TRBD2 (6 bases). In DNA form, the CDR3 reads TGTGCCAGCAGTCGGGAGAACTCCTACGAGCAGTACTTC. Encoded protein: CASSRENSYEQYF.